A selection of T cell receptor beta chains follows, all from one sample in a study of T cell responses to AZD1222 COVID-19 vaccine. The repertoire was sequenced with immunoSEQ multiplex PCR; TCRdb's copy has only in-frame clones and lacks some. Of approximately 70,000 clones listed, 86% are singletons. The sequences come from peripheral blood, collected on day 0 of AZD1222 vaccination. The receptors stem from an adult in good health. Both conserved end residues are part of each CDR3. The order of the fields is D gene, V gene, J gene, clone size, CDR3 protein, CDR3 DNA. D genes are given only for firm matches. Some rows have no size entry. The others give once, few or many, or a class for an expanded clone.

NA	TRBV9	TRBJ2-1	NA	CASSVGVTSAYNEQFF	TGTGCCAGCAGCGTAGGAGTGACTAGTGCCTACAATGAGCAGTTCTTC
TRBD1	TRBV4-1	TRBJ2-2	NA	CASSRAGGDTGELFF	TGCGCCAGCAGCCGAGCAGGGGGCGACACCGGGGAGCTGTTTTTT
NA	TRBV9	TRBJ1-1	NA	CASSVAQGPVTEAFF	TGTGCCAGCAGCGTAGCTCAGGGGCCGGTCACTGAAGCTTTCTTT
NA	TRBV19	TRBJ2-5	NA	CASSISMGVGETQYF	TGTGCCAGTAGTATTTCAATGGGGGTAGGAGAGACCCAGTACTTC
NA	TRBV20-1	TRBJ1-1	NA	CSARGDTEAFF	TGCAGTGCTCGAGGGGACACTGAAGCTTTCTTT
NA	TRBV5-1	TRBJ1-3	NA	CASSTLSGNTIYF	TGCGCCAGCAGCACGCTTTCTGGAAACACCATATATTTT
NA	TRBV3-1/TRBV3-2	TRBJ1-1	NA	CASSQVRVGQDEAFF	TGTGCCAGCAGCCAAGTTAGGGTCGGGCAGGATGAAGCTTTCTTT
NA	TRBV18	TRBJ1-4	NA	CASSLSATNEKLFF	TGTGCCAGTTCCTTAAGCGCAACTAATGAAAAACTGTTTTTT
TRBD2	TRBV28	TRBJ2-3	NA	CASSFTGGGTDTQYF	TGTGCCAGCAGTTTTACGGGGGGAGGCACAGATACGCAGTATTTT
TRBD1	TRBV7-2	TRBJ1-5	NA	CASSSGQSNQPQHF	TGTGCCAGCAGCTCGGGACAGAGCAATCAGCCCCAGCATTTT
TRBD1	TRBV11-3	TRBJ2-1	NA	CASCRPGTGSNEQFF	TGTGCCAGCTGTCGACCCGGGACAGGGAGCAATGAGCAGTTCTTC
NA	TRBV7-8	TRBJ1-5	few	CASSNAPRTERDQPQHF	TGTGCCAGCAGCAATGCGCCCCGGACAGAACGGGATCAGCCCCAGCATTTT
NA	TRBV27	TRBJ1-6	NA	CASSLGRDLNSPLHF	TGTGCCAGCAGTTTAGGCAGGGACCTGAATTCACCCCTCCACTTT
TRBD1	TRBV18	TRBJ1-3	NA	CASSLRDRIGNTIYF	TGTGCCAGCTCACTCCGGGACAGGATTGGAAACACCATATATTTT
NA	TRBV28	TRBJ2-1	NA	CASSLPDGNYNEQFF	TGTGCCAGCAGTTTGCCGGATGGCAACTACAATGAGCAGTTCTTC
NA	TRBV7-3	TRBJ2-1	NA	CASSPGSNEQFF	TGTGCCAGCTCCCCGGGATCCAATGAGCAGTTCTTC
NA	TRBV19	TRBJ1-2	NA	CASSTGTPNYGYTF	TGTGCCAGTAGTACCGGGACACCTAACTATGGCTACACCTTC
TRBD2	TRBV7-8	TRBJ2-7	NA	CASSLVSGSLHEQYF	TGTGCCAGCAGCTTAGTAAGCGGGAGTCTCCACGAGCAGTACTTC
TRBD1	TRBV7-9	TRBJ1-2	NA	CASSSDRGDGYTF	TGTGCCAGCAGCTCGGACAGGGGGGACGGCTACACCTTC
TRBD2	TRBV28	TRBJ2-3	NA	CASSFYGEGPSTDTQYF	TGTGCCAGCAGTTTCTACGGGGAGGGCCCGAGCACAGATACGCAGTATTTT
TRBD2	TRBV5-1	TRBJ2-3	few	CASSLAALAGGTDTQYF	TGCGCCAGCAGCTTGGCCGCTCTAGCGGGGGGTACAGATACGCAGTATTTT
TRBD1	TRBV19	TRBJ2-5	NA	CASSIVLDGQVQETQYF	TGTGCCAGTAGTATAGTCCTGGACGGACAGGTACAAGAGACCCAGTACTTC
NA	TRBV27	TRBJ1-1	NA	CASSLSRRTEAFF	TGTGCCAGCAGTTTATCACGACGCACTGAAGCTTTCTTT
TRBD1	TRBV5-4	TRBJ2-3	NA	CASSTRTGADTQYF	TGTGCCAGCAGCACCCGGACAGGGGCGGATACGCAGTATTTT
NA	TRBV28	TRBJ2-3	NA	CASSQSTDTQYF	TGTGCCAGCAGTCAGAGCACAGATACGCAGTATTTT
NA	TRBV6-8	TRBJ1-6	NA	CASSYLLRDGIYHSPLHF	TGTGCCAGCAGTTACCTTCTCCGGGACGGAATTTATCATTCACCCCTCCACTTT
TRBD1	TRBV10-3	TRBJ2-1	NA	CAISDTTTGEYNEQFF	TGTGCCATCAGTGATACTACGACAGGGGAATACAATGAGCAGTTCTTC
NA	TRBV7-3	TRBJ2-1	NA	CASSSQKGTRRDEQFF	TGTGCCAGCAGCTCTCAAAAAGGGACGCGTAGGGATGAGCAGTTCTTC
TRBD1	TRBV19	TRBJ1-1	NA	CASTFNLGQGGNTEAFF	TGTGCCAGTACTTTTAACCTGGGGCAGGGGGGGAACACTGAAGCTTTCTTT
NA	TRBV7-3	TRBJ1-6	NA	CASSSDYSSLHF	TGTGCCAGCAGCTCGGACTACTCCTCCCTCCACTTT
TRBD2	TRBV30	TRBJ2-1	NA	CAWSGLGGSYNEQFF	TGTGCCTGGAGCGGCCTGGGGGGGTCCTACAATGAGCAGTTCTTC
NA	TRBV5-1	TRBJ1-1	NA	CASSFGVGTEAFF	TGCGCCAGCAGCTTTGGGGTTGGCACTGAAGCTTTCTTT
NA	TRBV27	TRBJ2-6	NA	CASSLMGSGANVLTF	TGTGCCAGCAGTTTAATGGGCTCTGGGGCCAACGTCCTGACTTTC
NA	TRBV5-1	TRBJ1-4	NA	CASAGSSNEKLFF	TGCGCCTCAGCAGGGTCATCTAATGAAAAACTGTTTTTT
NA	TRBV29-1	TRBJ2-5	NA	CSVEKGEETQYF	TGCAGCGTTGAAAAGGGAGAAGAGACCCAGTACTTC
NA	TRBV5-1	TRBJ2-5	NA	CASSLGAVVVRETQYF	TGCGCCAGCAGCTTGGGAGCAGTGGTGGTGAGAGAGACCCAGTACTTC
TRBD1	TRBV24-1	TRBJ2-2	once	CATSDPGTANTGELFF	TGTGCCACCAGTGATCCCGGGACAGCTAACACCGGGGAGCTGTTTTTT
NA	TRBV2	TRBJ2-7	NA	CASSEGGSYEQYF	TGTGCCAGCAGTGAAGGGGGTAGCTACGAGCAGTACTTC
NA	TRBV2	TRBJ1-2	NA	CASSGTGMYGYTF	TGTGCCAGCAGTGGAACAGGGATGTATGGCTACACCTTC
NA	TRBV7-2	TRBJ1-4	NA	CASSLAQGRLFF	TGTGCCAGCAGCTTAGCTCAGGGGCGGCTGTTTTTT
NA	TRBV11-2	TRBJ1-2	NA	CASSLEQLGYGYTF	TGTGCCAGCAGCTTAGAGCAGCTGGGCTATGGCTACACCTTC
NA	TRBV28	TRBJ1-1	NA	CASSLEVEAFF	TGTGCCAGCAGTTTAGAGGTTGAAGCTTTCTTT
TRBD1	TRBV27	TRBJ1-1	NA	CASSSGTGREDTEAFF	TGTGCCAGCAGTTCGGGGACAGGGAGGGAGGACACTGAAGCTTTCTTT
NA	TRBV5-1	TRBJ2-7	few	CASSPEVGLYYEQYF	TGCGCCAGCAGCCCAGAAGTTGGCCTCTACTACGAGCAGTACTTC
NA	TRBV19	TRBJ1-3	NA	CASEAVSSSGNTIYF	TGTGCCAGTGAGGCAGTCTCAAGCTCTGGAAACACCATATATTTT
TRBD2	TRBV27	TRBJ2-7	NA	CASSLSNGRPDYEQYF	TGTGCCAGCAGTTTATCGAACGGGAGGCCTGACTACGAGCAGTACTTC
NA	TRBV7-9	TRBJ1-1	NA	CASSLVTPGTTEAFF	TGTGCCAGCAGCTTAGTGACTCCTGGAACGACTGAAGCTTTCTTT
NA	TRBV7-9	TRBJ1-2	NA	CASSLDIWVDYGYTF	TGTGCCAGCAGCTTAGATATTTGGGTGGACTATGGCTACACCTTC
NA	TRBV2	TRBJ1-2	NA	CASRPMRGGNYGYTF	TGTGCCAGCAGACCCATGAGGGGGGGGAACTATGGCTACACCTTC
NA	TRBV28	TRBJ2-7	NA	CASSQSRGKQYF	TGTGCCAGCAGCCAGTCTAGGGGTAAGCAGTACTTC
NA	TRBV3-1/TRBV3-2	TRBJ1-1	NA	CASSQDGQNTEAFF	TGTGCCAGCAGCCAAGATGGCCAGAACACTGAAGCTTTCTTT
TRBD1	TRBV11-3	TRBJ2-1	NA	CASSLAGTGSYNEQFF	TGTGCCAGCAGCTTAGCCGGGACAGGGTCCTACAATGAGCAGTTCTTC
NA	TRBV15	TRBJ1-3	NA	CATSRDKGSGNTIYF	TGTGCCACCAGCAGAGATAAGGGATCTGGAAACACCATATATTTT